The following is a TCR beta chain sequence with its context. Trimming removed 3 bases from V and 8 bases from J, with 23 bases in between. This CDR3 is 18 amino acids long. The data originate from a study of patients and donors after allogeneic stem cell transplantation. MiXCR, run by TCRdb on the RT-PCR reads, gives a single entry per CDR3 protein. The sample consists of more than 850,000 distinct CDR3 sequences, under 20% of them appearing once. This receptor was obtained from a human donor who was either an allogeneic HSCT recipient or a stem cell or donor lymphocyte infusion donor (not recorded which). It is not recorded whose cells these are; they may come from a transplant donor. This chain joins TRBV12-3 or TRBV12-4 and TRBJ1-6, with D possibly being TRBD1 (6 bases). Sequenced sample: blood, either unsorted or a sorted T cell fraction (not recorded which). CDR3 in DNA: TGTGCCAGCAGTTTCTGGGTCGGGGGCACCTCGGGCCATTCACCCCTCCACTTT. It is translated as CASSFWVGGTSGHSPLHF.